The source of this TCR beta chain is a study of beta chain features in type 1 diabetes. Whole-study findings and limits: There was a moderate but significant shortening of TCRB CDR3s in all four CD4+ subsets of Type 1 diabetes patients. The question left open here concerned HLA type influencing TCRB rearrangement.

Via CD45RO/CCR7/CD25/CD127/CD95/CD27, cells of the CD4+ naive, central memory, regulatory and stem cell-like memory subsets were sorted. On this clone itself: No antigen is known for it.

The CDR3 length is 15 residues. The V end was cut by 5 bases, the J end by 0 bases, with 11 bases between. Germline assignment: CDR1 SEHNR and CDR2 FQNEAQ (reference sequence). Isolated RNA was reverse transcribed in full, so expressed TCRB transcripts were sequenced. Assay: immunoSEQ multiplex PCR; the TCRdb copy retains only in-frame clones and omits some. The table has about 470,000 clones, over 25% seen once. The chain joins TRBV7-9 to TRBJ1-3; D is unresolved. The sequence derives from a man aged 18 to 30 in good health. Sequencing was carried out using naive CD4+ T cells from blood. CDR3 sequence: CASSPRPTSGNTIYF. CDR3 DNA: TGTGCCAGCAGCCCACGGCCGACCTCTGGAAACACCATATATTTT.